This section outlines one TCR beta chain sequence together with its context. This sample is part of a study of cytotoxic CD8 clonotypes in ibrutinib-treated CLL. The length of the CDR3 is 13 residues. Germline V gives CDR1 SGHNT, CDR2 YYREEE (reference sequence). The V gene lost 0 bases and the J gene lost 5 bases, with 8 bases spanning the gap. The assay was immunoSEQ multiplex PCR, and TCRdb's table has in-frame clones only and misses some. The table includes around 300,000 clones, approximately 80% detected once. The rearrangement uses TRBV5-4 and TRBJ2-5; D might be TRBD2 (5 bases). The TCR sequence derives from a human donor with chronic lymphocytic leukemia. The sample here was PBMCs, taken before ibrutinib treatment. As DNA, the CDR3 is TGTGCCAGCAGCTTGGATAGCGAGGAGACCCAGTACTTC. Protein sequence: CASSLDSEETQYF.